The rows below give T cell receptor beta chains drawn from one sample of a study of beta chain features in type 1 diabetes. Libraries were prepared by immunoSEQ multiplex PCR; TCRdb keeps only in-frame clonotypes and omits some of them. Found here are 220,000 or so clones, 68% of them singletons; the top ten hold 0.053%. Sequencing input: naive CD4+ T cells from blood. These receptors were obtained from a man younger than 45 in good health. Both conserved end residues are part of each CDR3. D genes are given only for firm matches. Clone size is stated in some rows and not others, as once, few, many or a class when expanded.

>TRBV5-6|14|.|.|TRBJ1-1
CASSLEGLNTEAFF
TGTGCCAGCAGCTTGGAGGGGTTGAACACTGAAGCTTTCTTT
>TRBV6-1|13|.|.|TRBJ1-5
CASSGTRDQPQHF
TGTGCCAGCAGTGGGACACGGGATCAGCCCCAGCATTTT
>TRBV30|16|.|few|TRBJ1-3
CAWRYATITSGNTIYF
TGTGCCTGGAGATACGCGACAATCACCTCTGGAAACACCATATATTTT
>TRBV6-5|16|.|.|TRBJ2-7
CASSYSGAGTTYEQYF
TGTGCCAGCAGTTACTCCGGCGCGGGAACCACCTACGAGCAGTACTTC
>TRBV18|14|.|.|TRBJ2-1
CASSRADGRNEQFF
TGTGCCAGCTCACGAGCGGACGGGCGAAATGAGCAGTTCTTC
>TRBV9|15|.|.|TRBJ1-1
CASSPQYRMNTEAFF
TGTGCCAGCAGCCCACAGTACAGAATGAACACTGAAGCTTTCTTT
>TRBV4-3|15|.|few|TRBJ2-3
CASSQSTGSGDTQYF
TGCGCCAGCAGCCAATCAACGGGATCAGGAGATACGCAGTATTTT
>TRBV10-3|20|TRBD2|.|TRBJ2-7
CAISESKGLGLAGSSYEQYF
TGTGCCATCAGTGAGTCGAAGGGCCTAGGGCTAGCGGGAAGCTCCTACGAGCAGTACTTC
>TRBV6-5|14|.|.|TRBJ1-5
CASSPRGDNQPQHF
TGTGCCAGCAGTCCCCGTGGGGACAATCAGCCCCAGCATTTT
>TRBV6-5|15|.|.|TRBJ2-7
CASSYSGVRSYEQYF
TGTGCCAGCAGTTACTCGGGCGTCCGCTCCTACGAGCAGTACTTC
>TRBV5-1|15|TRBD1|.|TRBJ2-1
CASSLRGPEANEQFF
TGCGCCAGCAGCCTGAGGGGGCCAGAGGCGAATGAGCAGTTCTTC
>TRBV9|13|TRBD1|.|TRBJ2-5
CASSGDREETQYF
TGTGCCAGCAGCGGGGACAGGGAAGAGACCCAGTACTTC
>TRBV30|13|.|.|TRBJ1-2
CAWSRPGSYGYTF
TGTGCCTGGAGTCGTCCCGGGAGTTATGGCTACACCTTC
>TRBV28|13|.|.|TRBJ2-5
CASSLSRKETQYF
TGTGCCAGCAGTTTATCACGGAAAGAGACCCAGTACTTC
>TRBV7-2|15|.|.|TRBJ2-7
CASSLVSGTSYEQYF
TGTGCCAGCAGCTTAGTGTCAGGGACCTCCTACGAGCAGTACTTC
>TRBV25-1|16|.|.|TRBJ2-7
CASSESVQGKLYEQYF
TGTGCCAGCAGTGAATCAGTGCAGGGTAAACTCTACGAGCAGTACTTC
>TRBV5-6|11|.|.|TRBJ2-7
CASSQYYEQYF
TGTGCCAGCAGCCAATACTACGAGCAGTACTTC
>TRBV4-3|18|.|few|TRBJ2-2
CASSQDSAGAANTGELFF
TGCGCCAGCAGCCAAGACAGTGCAGGAGCCGCGAACACCGGGGAGCTGTTTTTT
>TRBV30|13|.|.|TRBJ2-5
CAWTGGLLETQYF
TGTGCCTGGACTGGGGGGCTGTTGGAGACCCAGTACTTC
>TRBV4-3|18|TRBD2|once|TRBJ2-6
CASSHLRAGGTGANVLTF
TGCGCCAGCAGCCATCTTAGGGCGGGAGGGACTGGGGCCAACGTCCTGACTTTC
>TRBV6-4|14|.|.|TRBJ1-5
CASSEYGRSEPQHF
TGTGCCAGCAGTGAGTACGGGCGGAGTGAGCCCCAGCATTTT
>TRBV5-1|12|.|few|TRBJ2-3
CASSPATDTQYF
TGCGCCAGCAGCCCGGCCACAGATACGCAGTATTTT
>TRBV5-4|16|TRBD1|.|TRBJ2-3
CASSSGIDRATDTQYF
TGTGCCAGCAGCTCGGGAATCGACAGGGCAACAGATACGCAGTATTTT
>TRBV20-1|10|.|.|TRBJ2-3
CSASLDTQYF
TGCAGTGCTAGTTTAGATACGCAGTATTTT
>TRBV30|14|.|.|TRBJ2-3
CAWSVSRETDTQYF
TGTGCCTGGAGTGTAAGCAGGGAAACCGATACGCAGTATTTT
>TRBV2|15|.|.|TRBJ2-5
CASSEKILNIETQYF
TGTGCCAGCAGTGAAAAAATCCTGAATATAGAGACCCAGTACTTC
>TRBV15|15|.|.|TRBJ2-1
CATSRSTGRHNEQFF
TGTGCCACCAGCAGGTCCACCGGGCGCCACAATGAGCAGTTCTTC
>TRBV15|16|TRBD2|.|TRBJ2-1
CATSSRLAGIYNEQFF
TGTGCCACCAGCTCGCGACTAGCGGGTATCTACAATGAGCAGTTCTTC
>TRBV27|18|TRBD1|.|TRBJ1-1
CASSLLGNRGRNGQQAFF
TGTGCCAGCAGTTTACTGGGGAACAGGGGGCGGAATGGGCAACAAGCTTTCTTT
>TRBV10-3|16|TRBD1|few|TRBJ2-3
CAISERRQGVTDTQYF
TGTGCCATCAGTGAGAGGAGACAGGGGGTCACAGATACGCAGTATTTT
>TRBV28|14|.|once|TRBJ2-7
CASSLGPPLYEQYF
TGTGCCAGCAGTTTAGGGCCCCCTCTTTACGAGCAGTACTTC
>TRBV30|13|.|.|TRBJ2-7
CAWSVDFSYEQYF
TGTGCCTGGAGTGTGGACTTCTCCTACGAGCAGTACTTC
>TRBV10-3|16|TRBD1|.|TRBJ2-1
CAISDRTGTSYNEQFF
TGTGCCATCAGTGATCGGACAGGTACATCCTACAATGAGCAGTTCTTC
>TRBV4-3|16|TRBD2|.|TRBJ2-7
CASSQDRNSGRAGQYF
TGCGCCAGCAGCCAAGATCGGAATAGCGGGAGGGCCGGGCAGTACTTC
>TRBV5-4|13|.|.|TRBJ2-3
CASSLVISDTQYF
TGTGCCAGCAGCTTGGTAATCTCAGATACGCAGTATTTT
>TRBV10-3|15|TRBD2|.|TRBJ2-7
CAISDGASGGYEQYF
TGTGCCATCAGTGACGGCGCTAGCGGGGGGTACGAGCAGTACTTC
>TRBV30|18|TRBD1|.|TRBJ2-6
CAWSVTTGWLAGANVLTF
TGTGCCTGGAGTGTAACGACAGGGTGGTTAGCTGGGGCCAACGTCCTGACTTTC
>TRBV4-1|12|.|.|TRBJ2-1
CASSHLYDEQFF
TGCGCCAGCAGCCACCTTTACGATGAGCAGTTCTTC
>TRBV25-1|14|TRBD1|.|TRBJ2-3
CASSAGTGDDTQYF
TGTGCCAGCAGTGCCGGGACAGGGGACGATACGCAGTATTTT
>TRBV7-2|16|.|few|TRBJ1-5
CASSLMGIGSNQPQHF
TGTGCCAGCAGTCTCATGGGGATAGGGAGCAATCAGCCCCAGCATTTT
>TRBV10-3|13|.|.|TRBJ2-1
CAISESSGNEQFF
TGTGCCATCAGTGAGTCTAGCGGCAATGAGCAGTTCTTC
>TRBV9|16|.|.|TRBJ1-1
CASSLTYRAGNTEAFF
TGTGCCAGCAGCCTTACCTACAGGGCAGGGAACACTGAAGCTTTCTTT
>TRBV30|13|.|.|TRBJ1-5
CAWSVVGNQPQHF
TGTGCCTGGAGTGTAGTTGGGAACCAGCCCCAGCATTTT
>TRBV5-4|14|TRBD1|.|TRBJ2-7
CASSNGQGGYEQYF
TGTGCCAGCAGCAACGGACAGGGAGGTTACGAGCAGTACTTC
>TRBV25-1|15|.|few|TRBJ2-3
CASSESWGATDTQYF
TGTGCCAGCAGTGAATCATGGGGGGCCACAGATACGCAGTATTTT
>TRBV7-2|12|.|few|TRBJ2-1
CASSLGMKEQFF
TGTGCCAGCAGCTTAGGGATGAAGGAGCAGTTCTTC
>TRBV15|13|.|.|TRBJ2-6
CATILAGANVLTF
TGTGCCACCATCCTCGCCGGGGCCAACGTCCTGACTTTC
>TRBV11-2|15|.|.|TRBJ2-1
CASSTLGRWSNEQFF
TGTGCCAGCAGCACCTTGGGGAGGTGGTCCAATGAGCAGTTCTTC
>TRBV4-3|15|.|.|TRBJ2-2
CASNLGVANTGELFF
TGCGCCAGCAACTTAGGAGTCGCGAACACCGGGGAGCTGTTTTTT
>TRBV18|13|.|.|TRBJ2-1
CASSPARRNEQFF
TGTGCCAGCTCACCGGCCAGGAGGAATGAGCAGTTCTTC
>TRBV30|17|.|.|TRBJ1-1
CAWSKSRTSGMNTEAFF
TGTGCCTGGAGTAAAAGTCGAACTAGTGGAATGAACACTGAAGCTTTCTTT
>TRBV7-9|14|.|once|TRBJ2-7
CASSSPQGRNEQYF
TGTGCCAGCAGCTCCCCGCAGGGGAGGAACGAGCAGTACTTC
>TRBV15|16|.|few|TRBJ2-7
CATSRDLKGLGYEQYF
TGTGCCACCAGCAGAGATCTAAAGGGGCTTGGCTACGAGCAGTACTTC